A selection of T cell receptor beta chains follows, all from one sample in a study of T cell repertoires in cytomegalovirus infection. No antigen has been identified for these receptors. Each CDR3 protein is one row after TCRdb ran MiXCR on the reads. The sample shows 650,000 to 900,000 distinct CDR3 sequences, approximately 32% of them seen only once. The material sequenced was cultured CD8+ T cells from PBMCs, taken from culture after CMV antigen stimulation. The receptors were sampled from a human donor in good health (CMV status not recorded). Some clones in this sample may be carry-over from other donors' samples. Both conserved end residues are part of each CDR3. D genes are given only for firm matches. Size values are once, few and many counts, or a class for expanded clones, and some rows have none.

abundance	d_gene	v_gene	j_gene	CDR3aa	CDR3nt
NA	NA	TRBV20-1	TRBJ1-2	CSATGEDGYTF	TGCAGTGCCACAGGCGAAGACGGTTACACCTTC
NA	NA	TRBV7-6	TRBJ2-5	CASSSKSGETQYF	TGTGCCAGCAGCTCCAAATCCGGAGAGACCCAGTACTTC
NA	NA	TRBV12-3/TRBV12-4	TRBJ2-3	CASSLGDPTDTQYF	TGTGCCAGCAGTTTGGGGGACCCCACAGATACGCAGTATTTT
NA	NA	TRBV7-8	TRBJ2-7	CASSTAGTPNYEQYF	TGTGCCAGCAGCACCGCGGGGACCCCTAACTACGAGCAGTACTTC
many	NA	TRBV7-8	TRBJ2-1	CASSLAEVPYNEQFF	TGTGCCAGCAGCTTAGCTGAGGTACCCTACAATGAGCAGTTCTTC
many	NA	TRBV7-3	TRBJ2-6	CASSPGNSGANVLTF	TGTGCCAGCAGCCCCGGGAACTCTGGGGCCAACGTCCTGACTTTC
few	TRBD1	TRBV6-1	TRBJ1-1	CASSFSKTGDWTEAFF	TGTGCCAGCAGTTTCTCTAAAACAGGGGATTGGACTGAAGCTTTCTTT
NA	NA	TRBV7-3	TRBJ2-2	CASSAGPTLGGELFF	TGTGCCAGCAGCGCCGGACCCACGTTAGGCGGGGAGCTGTTTTTT
few	NA	TRBV7-8	TRBJ1-6	CASNAGGYNSPLHF	TGTGCCAGCAACGCGGGAGGGTATAATTCACCCCTCCACTTT
NA	NA	TRBV27	TRBJ2-1	CASSLEFDRFNEQFF	TGTGCCAGCAGTTTAGAGTTCGACAGATTCAATGAGCAGTTCTTC
few	TRBD1	TRBV7-2	TRBJ1-3	CASSLDRRIYSGNTIYF	TGTGCCAGCAGCTTGGACAGGAGGATTTACTCTGGAAACACCATATATTTT
few	NA	TRBV6-6	TRBJ2-5	CASSTTIGGPQETQYF	TGTGCCAGCAGTACTACGATCGGGGGCCCCCAAGAGACCCAGTACTTC
NA	TRBD2	TRBV5-4	TRBJ2-7	CASSFSGGASEQYF	TGTGCCAGCAGCTTTAGCGGGGGGGCTTCCGAGCAGTACTTC
NA	TRBD1	TRBV24-1	TRBJ2-5	CATSDGGTGQETQYF	TGTGCCACCAGTGATGGGGGGACAGGTCAAGAGACCCAGTACTTC
many	TRBD2	TRBV7-2	TRBJ2-3	CASSLEWGGTDTQYF	TGTGCCAGCAGCTTAGAGTGGGGGGGTACAGATACGCAGTATTTT
many	NA	TRBV7-2	TRBJ2-1	CASSLAWGNEQFF	TGTGCCAGCAGCTTAGCATGGGGAAATGAGCAGTTCTTC
NA	TRBD1	TRBV7-6	TRBJ2-5	CASSSLGTGEETQYF	TGTGCCAGCAGCTCTCTCGGGACAGGGGAGGAGACCCAGTACTTC
NA	NA	TRBV2	TRBJ1-4	CASTGINNEKLFF	TGTGCCAGTACGGGGATTAATAATGAAAAACTGTTTTTT
NA	NA	TRBV7-4	TRBJ1-2	CASSLGTDRGYTF	TGTGCCAGCAGCTTAGGGACGGACCGTGGCTACACCTTC
NA	NA	TRBV27	TRBJ2-5	CASSTLGANQETQYF	TGTGCCAGCAGTACCCTGGGGGCGAACCAAGAGACCCAGTACTTC
few	TRBD1	TRBV4-2	TRBJ1-2	CASSHPPGQGRKVDYGYTF	TGTGCCAGCAGCCATCCTCCGGGACAGGGAAGAAAAGTGGACTATGGCTACACCTTC
NA	NA	TRBV27	TRBJ2-7	CASSFQVSYEQYF	TGTGCCAGCAGTTTCCAGGTATCCTACGAGCAGTACTTC
NA	NA	TRBV4-1	TRBJ2-7	CVSSQDASSYEQYF	TGCGTCAGCAGCCAAGATGCTAGCTCCTACGAGCAGTACTTC
few	TRBD2	TRBV7-8	TRBJ2-1	CASSSAGGVNNEQFF	TGTGCCAGCAGCTCAGCGGGGGGGGTTAACAATGAGCAGTTCTTC
many	NA	TRBV27	TRBJ2-3	CASSLLGPTDTQYF	TGTGCCAGCAGTTTATTAGGGCCCACAGATACGCAGTATTTT
NA	NA	TRBV28	TRBJ1-5	CASSIGAVYSNQPQHF	TGTGCCAGCAGTATAGGGGCAGTTTATAGCAATCAGCCCCAGCATTTT
NA	TRBD1	TRBV27	TRBJ1-2	CASRIPGTGYGYTF	TGTGCCAGCAGGATTCCCGGGACAGGCTATGGCTACACCTTC
NA	NA	TRBV27	TRBJ1-1	CASSLYTGSDTKAFF	TGTGCCAGCAGTTTATATACAGGGTCAGACACTAAAGCTTTCTTT
few	NA	TRBV6-1	TRBJ1-6	CASLRGYNSPLHF	TGTGCCAGCTTAAGGGGCTATAATTCACCCCTCCACTTT
NA	TRBD1	TRBV5-6	TRBJ2-7	CASSTGQGHYEQYF	TGTGCCAGCAGTACGGGACAGGGACACTACGAGCAGTACTTC
few	NA	TRBV12-3/TRBV12-4	TRBJ1-1	CASSPLHTEAFF	TGTGCCAGCAGTCCTCTCCACACTGAAGCTTTCTTT
many	NA	TRBV7-8	TRBJ2-1	CASSPKGGYYNEQFF	TGTGCCAGCAGCCCTAAAGGGGGTTATTACAATGAGCAGTTCTTC